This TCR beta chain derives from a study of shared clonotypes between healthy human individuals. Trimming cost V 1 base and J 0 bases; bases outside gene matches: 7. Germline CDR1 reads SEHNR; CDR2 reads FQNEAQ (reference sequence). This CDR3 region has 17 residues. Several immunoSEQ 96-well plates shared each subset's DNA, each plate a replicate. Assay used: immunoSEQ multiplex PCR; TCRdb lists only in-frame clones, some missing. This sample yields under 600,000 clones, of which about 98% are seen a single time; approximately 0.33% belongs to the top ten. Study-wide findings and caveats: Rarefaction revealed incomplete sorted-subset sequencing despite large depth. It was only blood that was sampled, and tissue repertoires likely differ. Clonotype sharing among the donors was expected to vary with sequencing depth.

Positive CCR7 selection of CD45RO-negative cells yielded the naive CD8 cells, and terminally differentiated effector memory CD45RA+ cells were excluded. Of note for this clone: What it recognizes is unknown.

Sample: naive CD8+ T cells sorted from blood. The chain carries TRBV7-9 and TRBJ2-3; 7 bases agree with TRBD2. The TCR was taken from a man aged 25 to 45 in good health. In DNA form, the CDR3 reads TGTGCCAGCAGCTTAGTGGGGCTAGCGGAAAGCACAGATACGCAGTATTTT. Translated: CASSLVGLAESTDTQYF.